The clone carrying this T cell receptor beta chain came up many times. Its antigen remains unknown. The data originate from a study of T cell repertoires in cytomegalovirus infection. Study as a whole: It can be stated that public TCR beta signatures indicated CMV infection as well as a matching HLA type. Findings and caveats of the study: HLA-C-restricted, CMV-specific TCR beta clonotypes were dominant ex vivo. Pooled public TCR beta family frequency picked out CMV carriers with the relevant HLA.

TCRdb re-derived calls from the reads in MiXCR, one entry per CDR3 protein. The profile shows some 220,000 distinct CDR3 sequences, about 12% of them singletons. The source is a human donor in good health (CMV status not recorded). Some clones in this sample may be carry-over from other donors' samples. The sequencing input was PBMCs.

The CDR3, as DNA: TGTGCCAGCAGTTTTGTTGGCCAGGTGGCAGATACGCAGTATTTT. Its translation: CASSFVGQVADTQYF. The V gene is TRBV28, the J gene TRBJ2-3; D gene uncertain. Germline V gene data show CDR1 as MDHEN and CDR2 as SYDVKM. There are 15 residues in the CDR3. V lost 3 bases, J lost 4 bases, and 14 bases lay in between. The entire variable domain, with the rest obtained from reference TRBV28 and TRBJ2-3, is as follows: DVKVTQSSRYLVKRTGEKVFLECVQDMDHENMFWYRQDPGLGLRLIYFSYDVKMKEKGDIPEGYSVSREKKERFSLILESASTNQTSMYLCASSFVGQVADTQYFGPGTRLTVL.